The subject of this entry is one T cell receptor (beta chain). The antigen it recognizes is unknown. Base-call qualities are not available, and no considerably larger clone is one nucleotide away. The entry originates in a study of cytomegalovirus exposure and HLA in healthy donors listed by TCRdb under 2017. Background for the entire study: An earlier analysis of some 600 of the donors reported about 280 Gb of sequence data and around 120 million unique TCR beta sequences obtained from approximately 180 million T cells. An early release that covered roughly 600 HLA-typed donors contained about 300 gigabases of sequencing data and 75 million to 100 million unique TCR sequences. Among the roughly 400 genotyped donors, about 83% belonged to the genetic ancestry cluster associated with self-reported Caucasian donors. The study aimed to test whether cataloging public T cell receptors could reveal signatures of past pathogen exposure. The study used immunosequencing to profile the T cell repertoires of several hundred subjects and linked those repertoires to cytomegalovirus serostatus. A separate validation cohort of more than 100 different subjects was used in addition to the 666-subject first cohort. To predict cytomegalovirus infection status, the study combined high-throughput TCR immunosequencing, statistical association of individual TCRs with disease status, and machine learning. A later analysis re-examined previously published TCR beta repertoires from roughly 650 donors and added high-resolution HLA genotyping to investigate patterns of TCR occurrence. The later analysis used no new phenotypic data to find candidate immune exposures, relying instead on TCR beta sequences and their occurrence across donors. An earlier analysis of approximately 630 of the donors applied high-throughput TCR beta sequencing to assess whether each TCR beta V gene segment acted as functional or pseudogenic. Donor age, sex, ethnicity and CMV serostatus were collected together with the repertoire data. In a later genetic analysis, genome-wide SNP genotypes for about three fifths of the roughly 670 donors were used, and that subset was treated as a discovery cohort. Every discovery cohort repertoire had been produced on one sequencing platform. Class I and class II HLA loci were covered by the typing at four-digit resolution. The number of typed donors differed by locus: roughly 629-640 for A, B, C, DRB1 and DQB1; 500 to 550 for DQA1; approximately 600 for DPA1; and roughly 450 for DPB1. Four to six DR-DQ haplotypes were handled as single units for association and clustering, since linkage in the cohort was strong. Among about 410 genotyped donors of the cohort, an average of around 220,000 unique TCR beta nucleotide sequences was sequenced per donor, of which roughly 17% were non-productive. Points the paper makes about the study in general: In both the original and validation cohorts, the classifier was reported to diagnose cytomegalovirus status with high specificity and sensitivity. In a later analysis, HLA-associated TCR beta chains showed more clonal expansion and lower generation probabilities than non-associated chains that were equally common. The authors suggested that the approach could potentially be extended to other disease states and immunological phenotypes. Presence/absence analyses assumed roughly uniform sequencing depth across donors, an assumption that may not hold. Most TCR sequences were seen in very few donors, while some public TCRs were found in many individuals. In this cohort, only TCR beta chains were sequenced, and detectable features were limited by the absence of alpha or paired-chain data. The earlier analysis of about 600 of the donors excluded fewer than 20 rarely observed V segments, including chromosome 9 orphons, because counts were too low. A later analysis found that TCR association rates varied across HLA loci, with DRB1 alleles showing the most associated TCRs and HLA-C alleles the fewest. A further reported finding was that TCR beta sequences accurately predicted the HLA-A and HLA-B alleles for most subjects in the first cohort. A few of the identified cytomegalovirus-associated TCR beta chains were confirmed in vitro to be specific for cytomegalovirus antigens. A later genetic analysis associated a missense DCLRE1C variant with V-gene and J-gene trimming of TCR beta chains, and an independent cohort replicated the association. In a later analysis, more than 15,000 TCR beta sequences were associated with specific HLA alleles at a false discovery rate of 0.05. Linkage disequilibrium might explain the correlated functional status among segregating V segments, but an unknown experimental factor could not be ruled out. Because the 87-base-pair reads could not distinguish some IMGT-functional V segments, including TRBV6-2 and TRBV6-3, those segments were excluded. In an earlier analysis of some 500 of the donors, most TCR beta V segments were observed in productive rearrangements about 87% or about 30% of the time, broadly matching IMGT annotations. Most CMV-associated TCR beta chains appeared to be HLA-restricted in a later analysis, and the HLA associations seemed to be driven largely by CMV exposure. In the study, 150 to 200 TCR beta chains were listed as associated with cytomegalovirus. In a later analysis, several top co-occurrence clusters were reported to appear linked to parvovirus B19, influenza, CMV and Epstein-Barr virus. The sequencing pipeline was judged likely to have produced a cluster of highly shared sequence variants as a technical artifact. According to a later genetic analysis, donors in an Asian-associated ancestry cluster had fewer N-insertions in productive TCRs than the approximately 650-donor mean. Immune exposure information for the cohort was limited to CMV serostatus. Because HLA typing was missing for some donors at each locus, association tests included only the typed subset. When HLA alleles, especially DR and DQ, strongly co-occurred, TCR associations were difficult to assign to individual alleles.

The cohort comprised 666 healthy bone marrow donors. All cohort members were sampled while nominally healthy, although unrecorded immune exposures were likely present. The donor tested CMV seropositive, placing the donor among the approximately 290 seropositive members of the cohort. Every donor gave a peripheral blood sample, and the peripheral blood mononuclear cells from that sample were used for TCR beta sequencing. Genomic DNA extraction from the blood cell samples was performed with the Qiagen DNeasy Blood Extraction Kit. From its cysteine to its phenylalanine, the CDR3 spans 19 amino acids. Only the CDR3 region is kept as DNA, spanning 57 bases read in frame from base 1. V sheds 1 base and J sheds 2 bases, leaving 21 bases between their ends. The CDR1 and CDR2 encoded by the germline V gene are SGHVS and FQNEAQ. Library preparation used the immunoSEQ multiplex PCR assay. For the multiplex PCR, a mixture combining 60 forward primers for TCR Vbeta segments and 13 reverse primers for TCR Jbeta segments was used. The CDR3 region of rearranged TCR beta genes was amplified from genomic DNA by a multiplex PCR assay. The Illumina HiSeq System was used to sequence the amplified TCR beta libraries as 87-base-pair reads. As for the authors' bioinformatics: A later analysis tallied 80 million to 95 million unique TCR beta chains across the 640 or so repertoires, and approximately 12 million of those chains were shared by two or more donors. A nearest-neighbor algorithm error-corrected the raw reads and collapsed the reads into unique sequences, merging closely related sequences to remove PCR and sequencing errors. CDR3 sequences were aligned to IMGT reference sequences to assign V, D and J gene segments. For a sequence to be retained, a match of at least six nucleotides to both a V gene segment and a J gene segment was required. A rearrangement counted as productive if the CDR3 had no stop codons and remained in frame with V and J, and every other rearrangement counted as non-productive. CDR3 was defined according to IMGT convention as the region running from the second conserved V-encoded cysteine to the conserved J-encoded phenylalanine. In an earlier analysis of 550 to 650 of the donors, sequences lacking an unambiguous match to a single V gene segment were excluded. An earlier analysis of approximately 590 of the donors classified V segments as functional when productive rearrangements were above 56.7% and as segregating when the standard deviation between donors was above 5%. A statistical classification framework was built for diagnosing cytomegalovirus status from the catalog of TCR beta chain sequences. In a later analysis, TCR nucleotide sequences were compared against IMGT/GENE-DB human TR gene sequences so that V and J genes could be assigned. In a later analysis, CDR3 sequences and most-parsimonious VDJ recombination scenarios were assigned using the TCRdist pipeline. In a later analysis, each TCR beta chain was defined by its CDR3 amino acid sequence together with its V-gene family, and reads without a unique V-gene family were excluded. To address suspected cross-contamination and a sequencing artifact, a later analysis removed approximately 600 highly shared, low-generation-probability nucleotide sequences. For each public chain, a later analysis derived a clonal expansion index from normalized ranks of inferred template counts within each repertoire. A later analysis computed generation probabilities with a VDJ recombination model fitted to out-of-frame rearrangements, and checked the results against IGoR. A later analysis scored TCR-TCR, TCR-HLA and TCR-CMV co-occurrence with hypergeometric tests, applying a repertoire-size bias correction to TCR pairs. A later analysis estimated false discovery rates by permuting HLA or CMV assignments 20 times. In a later analysis, co-occurring TCRs were grouped using DBSCAN, with TCRdist sequence similarity added in when clustering inside HLA-allele-positive subsets. Co-occurrence clustering excluded repertoires with fewer than 30,000 or more than 120,000 public chains, plus five with anomalous nucleotide sharing. Drawn from immuneACCESS, this table holds only the in-frame rearrangements with V and J called that TCRdb kept. Clones are partly lost; checked studies trace under half to an unresolved V gene and leave the rest unexplained. The V and J calls and clone size are taken from that table; D and trimming were inferred from the DNA. The sample records about 140,000 clones, under 10% of which are singletons. Over 6.5% of the sample is in the top ten clones.

This TCR was recovered from a woman in her 40s in good health and CMV-seropositive. The sequencing sample was made of PBMCs. The receptor chain draws on TRBV7-8 and TRBJ1-3; the D gene cannot be named for sure. The DNA sequence follows: TGTGCCAGCAGCTTAGTGGCGGGCAGAACCCTCCCAGCTGGAAACACCATATATTTT. The encoded protein is CASSLVAGRTLPAGNTIYF. Full variable domain (CDR3 extended with the reference TRBV7-8 and TRBJ1-3 proteins): GAGVSQSPRYKVAKRGQDVALRCDPISGHVSLFWYQQALGQGPEFLTYFQNEAQLDKSGLPSDRFFAERPEGSVSTLKIQRTQQEDSAVYLCASSLVAGRTLPAGNTIYFGEGSWLTVV.